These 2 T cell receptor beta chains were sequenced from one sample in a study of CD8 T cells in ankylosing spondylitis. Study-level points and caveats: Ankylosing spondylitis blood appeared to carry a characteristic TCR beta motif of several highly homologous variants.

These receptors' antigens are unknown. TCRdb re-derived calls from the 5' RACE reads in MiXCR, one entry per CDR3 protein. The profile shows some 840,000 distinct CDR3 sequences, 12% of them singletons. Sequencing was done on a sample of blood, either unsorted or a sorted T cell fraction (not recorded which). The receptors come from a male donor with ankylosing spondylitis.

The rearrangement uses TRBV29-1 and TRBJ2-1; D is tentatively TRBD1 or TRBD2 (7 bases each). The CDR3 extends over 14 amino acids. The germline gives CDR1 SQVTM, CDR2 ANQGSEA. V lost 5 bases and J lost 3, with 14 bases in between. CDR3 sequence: CSVLGRGGYNEQFF. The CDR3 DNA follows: TGCAGCGTTTTGGGCAGGGGGGGCTACAATGAGCAGTTCTTC.

CDR3 residues: CASSQLLVVDTQYF. In DNA, the CDR3 is TGCGCCAGCAGCCAACTACTAGTAGTCGATACGCAGTATTTT. The rearrangement uses TRBV4-1 and TRBJ2-3, with D possibly being TRBD2 (5 bases). This CDR3 is 14 amino acids long. Germline V CDR1 and CDR2: MGHRA, YSYEKL. V lost 2 bases and J lost 6, with 12 bases in between.